This section outlines one T cell receptor (beta chain) sequence together with its context. The antigen is not known. These data are taken from a study of cytomegalovirus exposure and HLA in healthy donors. Study observations and caveats: Associated with cytomegalovirus, according to the listing, were some 180 TCR beta chains.

V dropped 5 bases and J dropped 3; count of bases not matched to a gene: 12. Germline V lookup: CDR1 SGHTA, CDR2 FQGNSA. The CDR3 has 18 residues. Use of 60 Vbeta and 13 Jbeta primers characterized the PCR. As handled by the study authors: Later, an analysis found about 80 million unique TCR beta chains, and 9.5 million to 12 million of these were shared. TCRdb's copy holds only in-frame clones and misses some; the assay was immunoSEQ multiplex PCR. That table is the source of V, J and clone size, and D and trimming were worked out from the DNA. The profile shows about 200,000 clones, 82% of them singletons.

Material for sequencing was PBMCs. The sequence was obtained from a boy between 2 and 15 years old in good health and CMV-seronegative. The J gene is TRBJ2-7, the V gene TRBV7-2, with 14 bases aligning to TRBD2. The CDR3 coding sequence is TGTGCCAGCAGCCTCCAGACTAGCGGGGGGGAGGTTTACTACGAGCAGTACTTC. Encoded protein: CASSLQTSGGEVYYEQYF.